Listed below are T cell receptor beta chains from one sample, sequenced in a study of identical twins. Each CDR3 protein is one row after TCRdb ran MiXCR on the 5' RACE reads. The table shows some 660,000 distinct CDR3 sequences, with 8.6% occurring only once. These records were also assigned to another study, of yellow fever vaccine responses in identical twins.

Sequencing used PBMCs. Receptor source: a woman aged 18 to 35 in good health. Both conserved end residues are part of each CDR3. Fields, in order: CDR3 protein, V gene.

CDR3aa: CASSLRGQVSYEQYF
v_gene: TRBV12-3/TRBV12-4

CDR3aa: CASSLGQGYNSPLHF
v_gene: TRBV12-3/TRBV12-4

CDR3aa: CASSLINGQGSYGYTF
v_gene: TRBV5-5

CDR3aa: CSGGLTNTEAFF
v_gene: TRBV29-1

CDR3aa: CASSREGQGPNYGYTF
v_gene: TRBV4-2

CDR3aa: CASSPRHPVSTDTQYF
v_gene: TRBV12-3/TRBV12-4

CDR3aa: CASSQGVGQSYEQYF
v_gene: TRBV3-1

CDR3aa: CASSYGTGGYEQYF
v_gene: TRBV6-5

CDR3aa: CASSPDPYGSGRASYNEQFF
v_gene: TRBV5-1

CDR3aa: CASSLALGAAYNEQFF
v_gene: TRBV11-1

CDR3aa: CASSPQTESSYEQYF
v_gene: TRBV11-2

CDR3aa: CASSERIFGDTQYF
v_gene: TRBV2

CDR3aa: CASSLDRQGPGEQYF
v_gene: TRBV7-2

CDR3aa: CASSQGVFSYNEQFF
v_gene: TRBV11-2

CDR3aa: CASSQGGGRGTGELFF
v_gene: TRBV11-2

CDR3aa: CASSQDMGLAIGTDTQYF
v_gene: TRBV3-1

CDR3aa: CATSSPPPWGDGYEQYF
v_gene: TRBV15

CDR3aa: CASSLESSGSNEQFF
v_gene: TRBV7-2

CDR3aa: CASTILAGAYNEQFF
v_gene: TRBV7-9

CDR3aa: CASSSPPGGRGEQFF
v_gene: TRBV12-3/TRBV12-4

CDR3aa: CASSSTDRGAFSGANVLTF
v_gene: TRBV28

CDR3aa: CSARDEGTGLPGELFF
v_gene: TRBV20-1

CDR3aa: CSARTTGVGTEAFF
v_gene: TRBV20-1

CDR3aa: CASSRGTGFNHPGNTEAFF
v_gene: TRBV5-1

CDR3aa: CASSESPPTEAFF
v_gene: TRBV25-1

CDR3aa: CASSYSDRGYNEQFF
v_gene: TRBV6-5

CDR3aa: CSARRPQGKPYEQYF
v_gene: TRBV20-1

CDR3aa: CASSYSGTSRYEQYF
v_gene: TRBV6-5

CDR3aa: CAWGTLRAFF
v_gene: TRBV30

CDR3aa: CASSLFTTDTQYF
v_gene: TRBV3-1

CDR3aa: CASSLVDSFYEQYF
v_gene: TRBV5-5

CDR3aa: CASSPGTDGNTIYF
v_gene: TRBV18

CDR3aa: CSASLASIAETQYF
v_gene: TRBV20-1

CDR3aa: CASSLGTDEQYF
v_gene: TRBV7-8

CDR3aa: CSVGGQGNQPQHF
v_gene: TRBV29-1

CDR3aa: CASSMVRTDGSPLHF
v_gene: TRBV19

CDR3aa: CSHLGLAGARGEQFF
v_gene: TRBV29-1

CDR3aa: CASSSPGQNTEAFF
v_gene: TRBV5-1

CDR3aa: CASSLAPRGYTDTQYF
v_gene: TRBV5-1

CDR3aa: CAISESLAGAYEQYF
v_gene: TRBV10-3

CDR3aa: CASSVERVAYEQYF
v_gene: TRBV6-1